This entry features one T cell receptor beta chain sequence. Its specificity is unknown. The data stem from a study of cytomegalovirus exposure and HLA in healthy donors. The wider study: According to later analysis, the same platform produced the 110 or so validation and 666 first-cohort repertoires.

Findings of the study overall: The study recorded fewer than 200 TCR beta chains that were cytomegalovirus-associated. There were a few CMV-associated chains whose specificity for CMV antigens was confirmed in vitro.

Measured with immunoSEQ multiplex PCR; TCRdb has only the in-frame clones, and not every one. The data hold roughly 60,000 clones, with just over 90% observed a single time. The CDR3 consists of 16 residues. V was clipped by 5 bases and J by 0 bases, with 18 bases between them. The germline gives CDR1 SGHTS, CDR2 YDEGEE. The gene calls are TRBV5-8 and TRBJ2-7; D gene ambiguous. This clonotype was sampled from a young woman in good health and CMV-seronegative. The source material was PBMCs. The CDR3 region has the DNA TGTGCCAGCAGATTCCCGGGTAGTCGAGCCTCCTACGAGCAGTACTTC. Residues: CASRFPGSRASYEQYF.